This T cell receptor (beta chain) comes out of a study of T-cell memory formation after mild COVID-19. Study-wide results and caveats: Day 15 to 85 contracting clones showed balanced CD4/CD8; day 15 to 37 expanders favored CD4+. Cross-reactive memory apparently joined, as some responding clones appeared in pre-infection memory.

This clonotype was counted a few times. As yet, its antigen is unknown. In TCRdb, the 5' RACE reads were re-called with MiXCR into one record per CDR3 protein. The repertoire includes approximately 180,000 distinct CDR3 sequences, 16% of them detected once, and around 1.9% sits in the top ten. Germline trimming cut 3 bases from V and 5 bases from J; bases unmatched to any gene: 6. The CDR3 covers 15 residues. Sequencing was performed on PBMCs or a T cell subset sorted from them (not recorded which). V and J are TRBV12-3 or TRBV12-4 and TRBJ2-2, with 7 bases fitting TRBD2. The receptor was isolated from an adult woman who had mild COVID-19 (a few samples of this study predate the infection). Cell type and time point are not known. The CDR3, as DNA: TGTGCCAGCAGTTTTGGGGGGGTTGTAACCGGGGAGCTGTTTTTT. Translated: CASSFGGVVTGELFF.